The 15 T cell receptor beta chains presented below share a single source sample, sequenced in a study of blood T cell repertoires in COVID-19. Assay used: immunoSEQ multiplex PCR; TCRdb lists only in-frame clones, some missing. The data hold about 200,000 clones, with about four fifths observed a single time. The sequencing sample was made of PBMCs or T cells enriched from blood (not recorded which). The receptors originated from a man aged 35-49 years who had recovered from COVID-19.

The chain couples TRBV6-4 to TRBJ2-2; 8 nucleotides agree with TRBD1. This CDR3 contains 14 residues. From germline, CDR1 is MRHNA and CDR2 SNTAGT. After removal of 6 bases from V and 5 bases from J, the junction contained 5 bases not matched to a gene. The chain's CDR3 is CASSEQGATGELFF. CDR3 in DNA: TGTGCCAGCAGCGAGCAGGGGGCTACCGGGGAGCTGTTTTTT.

The chain uses TRBV6-5 and TRBJ2-7, with D perhaps TRBD2 (6 bases). The CDR3 consists of 15 residues. Germline CDR1 MNHEY, CDR2 SVGAGI. V lost 9 bases, J lost 4 bases, and 22 bases lay in between. The CDR3 DNA sequence: TGTGCCAGGGCCCGATCTAAAAGGGACTGGTACGAGCAGTACTTC. It codes for CARARSKRDWYEQYF.

This clone was seen only a few times. This chain joins TRBV10-3 and TRBJ1-1, with D maybe TRBD1 (6 bases). Per germline, CDR1 ENHRY and CDR2 SYGVKD. V dropped 0 bases and J dropped 3 bases, with 17 bases sitting between them. This CDR3 region has 17 residues. Written as DNA, the CDR3 is TGTGCCATCAGTGAGTCGAGGGGGGGGCGGAGAGACACTGAAGCTTTCTTT. Residues: CAISESRGGRRDTEAFF.

This clone occurred once. The chain couples TRBV30 to TRBJ1-1; D is unresolved. Germline assignment: CDR1 GTSNPN and CDR2 SVGIG (reference sequence). The V end was cut by 0 bases, the J end by 1 base, with 12 bases between. The CDR3 sequence is 15 residues long. The CDR3 DNA reads TGTGCCTGGAGTGTATATCCTCGGGGGAACACTGAAGCTTTCTTT. It specifies CAWSVYPRGNTEAFF.

This chain links TRBV6-5 with TRBJ2-5; 8 nucleotides line up with TRBD2. CDR3 length: 15 residues. Germline CDR1 MNHEY, CDR2 SVGAGI. V lost 7 bases and J lost 4; bases outside the gene matches: 11. The CDR3 loop is CASNQIGGARETQYF. The CDR3 DNA reads as TGTGCCAGCAACCAAATCGGGGGGGCCAGAGAGACCCAGTACTTC.

The chain is built from TRBV4-1 and TRBJ1-2; 7 bases map to TRBD1. The CDR3 runs to 16 residues. Trimming took 3 bases from V and 0 from J; bases not matched to a gene: 7. Germline CDR1 and CDR2: MGHRA and YSYEKL. The CDR3 DNA reads as TGCGCCAGCAGCCAGGAGACAGGGAGAACTAACTATGGCTACACCTTC. It specifies CASSQETGRTNYGYTF.

The J gene is TRBJ2-1, the V gene TRBV5-4, with a weak D call TRBD1 (6 bases). Germline CDR1 SGHNT, CDR2 YYREEE (reference sequence). V was cut by 5 bases and J by 0 bases, with 12 bases left in between. CDR3 size: 15 residues. CDR3 DNA: TGTGCCAGCAGTTCGGGACAAAGCTCCTACAATGAGCAGTTCTTC. Translation: CASSSGQSSYNEQFF.

The chain recombines TRBV2 with TRBJ2-1, with 8 bases aligning to TRBD2. The CDR3 contains 14 residues. Germline V gives CDR1 SNHLY, CDR2 FYNNEI. After removal of 8 bases from V and 1 base from J, the junction contained 4 bases not matched to a gene. The DNA of the CDR3 is TGTGCCAGCCGGCCGGGGGGGTCCTACAATGAGCAGTTCTTC. Amino acids: CASRPGGSYNEQFF.

This clone was picked up a small number of times. The rearrangement joins TRBV6-1 to TRBJ1-2, with 11 bases fitting TRBD1. From germline, CDR1 is MNHNS and CDR2 SASEGT. This CDR3 is built from 17 residues. Trimming at V came to 4 bases and at J to 5 bases, leaving 12 bases not matched to a gene. CDR3 sequence reads: CASSGGQGAVFPYGYTF. Written as DNA, the CDR3 is TGTGCCAGCAGTGGAGGACAGGGGGCTGTGTTCCCTTATGGCTACACCTTC.

V gene TRBV5-1 combines with J gene TRBJ1-6; 9 bases are shared with TRBD1. Unmatched junction bases numbered 5, after V lost 1 base and J lost 0 bases. This CDR3 has 18 amino acids. The germline CDR1 and CDR2 sequences are SGHRS and YFSETQ. The CDR3 spells CASSLLETGGSYNSPLHF. In nucleotides, the CDR3 is TGCGCCAGCAGCTTGTTGGAGACAGGGGGCTCCTATAATTCACCCCTCCACTTT.

The J gene is TRBJ1-1, the V gene TRBV6-6; D unclear. V lost 2 bases to trimming and J lost 0 bases, with 7 bases between them. Germline V gene sequence: CDR1 MNHNY, CDR2 SVGAGI (reference sequence). The CDR3 spans 14 residues. CDR3 in amino acids: CASSYREMNTEAFF. CDR3 bases: TGTGCCAGCAGTTACCGGGAGATGAACACTGAAGCTTTCTTT.

The chain couples TRBV19 to TRBJ2-1; tentative D call: TRBD2 (5 bases). V lost 5 bases, J lost 0 bases, and 14 bases lay in between. This CDR3 spans 16 amino acids. Germline values: CDR1 LNHDA, CDR2 SQIVND (reference sequence). This chain's CDR3 is CASSVTSGSSYNEQFF. CDR3 DNA: TGTGCCAGTAGTGTAACAAGTGGGAGCTCCTACAATGAGCAGTTCTTC.

V usage is TRBV7-9 and J usage is TRBJ1-5; maybe TRBD1 (5 bases). In germline, CDR1 is SEHNR, CDR2 FQNEAQ (reference sequence). This CDR3 spans 12 amino acids. The germline V and J ends were trimmed by 8 bases and 9 bases, with 14 bases remaining between them. CDR3 nucleotide sequence: TGTGCCAGCCAAGGGGAATCAGGGCCCCAGCATTTT. Protein sequence: CASQGESGPQHF. The variable domain in full, with the rest retrieved from reference TRBV7-9 and TRBJ1-5, is DTGVSQNPRHKITKRGQNVTFRCDPISEHNRLYWYRQTLGQGPEFLTYFQNEAQLEKSRLLSDRFSAERPKGSFSTLEIQRTEQGDSAMYLCASQGESGPQHFGDGTRLSIL.

This clone was picked up a small number of times. The V gene is TRBV6-6, the J gene TRBJ1-6; TRBD1 agrees at 10 bases. This CDR3 has 14 amino acids. Germline assignment: CDR1 MNHNY and CDR2 SVGAGI (reference sequence). V shed 9 bases and J 5 bases; nucleotides not matched to a gene: 4. CDR3 loop: CASSGQGDNSPLHF. DNA of the CDR3: TGTGCCAGTTCCGGACAGGGGGATAATTCACCCCTCCACTTT.

The chain combines TRBV30 with TRBJ1-1; perhaps TRBD1 as D (6 bases). CDR3 length: 13 amino acids. Trimming stripped 0 bases from V and 3 bases from J, with 8 bases between. The V gene's germline CDR1 is GTSNPN and CDR2 SVGIG (reference sequence). The CDR3 nucleotides read TGTGCCTGGAGTGTTAACAGGGACACTGAAGCTTTCTTT. Its translation is CAWSVNRDTEAFF.